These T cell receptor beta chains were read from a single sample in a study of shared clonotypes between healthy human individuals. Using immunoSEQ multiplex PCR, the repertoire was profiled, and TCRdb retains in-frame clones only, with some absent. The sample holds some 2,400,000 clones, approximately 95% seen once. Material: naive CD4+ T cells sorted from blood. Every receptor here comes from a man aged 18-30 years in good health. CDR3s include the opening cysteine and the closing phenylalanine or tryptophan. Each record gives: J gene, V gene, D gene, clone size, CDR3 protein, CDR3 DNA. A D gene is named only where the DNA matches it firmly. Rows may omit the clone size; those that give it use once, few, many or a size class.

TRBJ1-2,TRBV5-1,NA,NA,CASSLEAGSGNYGYTF,TGCGCCAGCAGCTTGGAGGCAGGGTCAGGGAACTATGGCTACACCTTC
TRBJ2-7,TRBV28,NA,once,CASSLMASPAREQYF,TGTGCCAGCAGTTTAATGGCTAGCCCCGCCAGGGAGCAGTACTTC
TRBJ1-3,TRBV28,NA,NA,CASSQTGFSGNTIYF,TGTGCCAGCAGCCAAACAGGGTTCTCTGGAAACACCATATATTTT
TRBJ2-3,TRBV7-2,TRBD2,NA,CASSLGLAGVTDTQYF,TGTGCCAGCAGCTTAGGACTAGCGGGAGTCACAGATACGCAGTATTTT
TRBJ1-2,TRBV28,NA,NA,CASSSPGLYGYTF,TGTGCCAGCAGTTCCCCGGGGCTGTATGGCTACACCTTC
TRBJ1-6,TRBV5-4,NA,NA,CASSFPEGNSPLHF,TGTGCCAGCAGCTTCCCCGAGGGGAATTCACCCCTCCACTTT
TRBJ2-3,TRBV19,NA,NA,CASSIDWSRGFTDTQYF,TGTGCCAGTAGTATAGATTGGTCCAGGGGTTTCACAGATACGCAGTATTTT
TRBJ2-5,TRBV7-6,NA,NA,CASSLTVGREETQYF,TGTGCCAGCAGCTTAACTGTGGGACGGGAAGAGACCCAGTACTTC
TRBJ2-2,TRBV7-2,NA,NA,CASSFQSTGELFF,TGTGCCAGCAGCTTCCAGAGCACCGGGGAGCTGTTTTTT
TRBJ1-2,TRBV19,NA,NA,CASSTTGINSQNGYTF,TGTGCCAGTAGTACGACCGGGATCAATTCTCAGAATGGCTACACCTTC
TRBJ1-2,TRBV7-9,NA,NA,CASSLWGEGNYGYTF,TGTGCCAGCAGCTTATGGGGGGAGGGTAACTATGGCTACACCTTC
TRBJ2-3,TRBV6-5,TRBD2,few,CASSSTSGSRSDTQYF,TGTGCCAGCAGTTCAACTAGCGGGAGCCGGTCAGATACGCAGTATTTT
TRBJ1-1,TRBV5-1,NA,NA,CASSSGGTGNTEAFF,TGCGCCAGCAGCTCCGGAGGAACAGGGAACACTGAAGCTTTCTTT
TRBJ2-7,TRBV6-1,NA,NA,CASAGQGVDEQYF,TGTGCCAGCGCGGGGCAGGGGGTCGACGAGCAGTACTTC
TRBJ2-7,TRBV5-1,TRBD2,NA,CASSLTTLAGLDEQYF,TGCGCCAGCAGCTTGACTACACTAGCGGGTCTTGACGAGCAGTACTTC
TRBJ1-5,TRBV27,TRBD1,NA,CASRSGTGGSQPQHF,TGTGCCAGCAGATCCGGGACAGGCGGCAGTCAGCCCCAGCATTTT
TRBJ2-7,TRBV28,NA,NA,CASSPIGQGGGYEQYF,TGTGCCAGCAGTCCCATCGGACAGGGAGGGGGCTACGAGCAGTACTTC
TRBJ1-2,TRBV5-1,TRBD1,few,CASSKDRANYGYTF,TGCGCCAGCAGCAAAGACAGGGCTAACTATGGCTACACCTTC
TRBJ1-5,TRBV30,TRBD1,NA,CAWRGLGTGNHQPQHF,TGTGCCTGGAGGGGCCTCGGGACAGGAAACCATCAGCCCCAGCATTTT
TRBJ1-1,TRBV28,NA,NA,CASSGRPRAFF,TGTGCCAGCAGCGGACGGCCCCGAGCTTTCTTT
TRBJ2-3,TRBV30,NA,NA,CAWRDHFGGSEDTQYF,TGTGCCTGGAGGGATCACTTCGGGGGATCGGAAGATACGCAGTATTTT
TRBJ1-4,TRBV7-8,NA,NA,CASSLGTHNEKLFF,TGTGCCAGCAGCTTAGGGACCCATAATGAAAAACTGTTTTTT
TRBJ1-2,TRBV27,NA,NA,CASSPTGHYGYTF,TGTGCCAGCAGTCCAACAGGGCACTATGGCTACACCTTC
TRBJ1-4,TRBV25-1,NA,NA,CASSDFSGLEMANEKLFF,TGTGCCAGCAGTGATTTCTCCGGCCTGGAGATGGCGAATGAAAAACTGTTTTTT
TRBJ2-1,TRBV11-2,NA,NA,CASSLGRHNEQFF,TGTGCCAGCAGCTTAGGCAGACACAATGAGCAGTTCTTC
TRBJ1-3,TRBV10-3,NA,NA,CVTAGNTIYF,TGTGTCACCGCTGGAAACACCATATATTTT
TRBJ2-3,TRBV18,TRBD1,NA,CASSQQGIGPDTQYF,TGTGCCAGCTCACAACAGGGGATTGGGCCAGATACGCAGTATTTT
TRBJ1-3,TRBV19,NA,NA,CASSIWITDTGNTIYF,TGTGCCAGTAGTATTTGGATAACAGACACTGGAAACACCATATATTTT
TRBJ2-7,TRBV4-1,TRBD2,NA,CASSQPSGEVRSYEQYF,TGCGCCAGCAGCCAACCCAGCGGGGAGGTTCGCTCCTACGAGCAGTACTTC
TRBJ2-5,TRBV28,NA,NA,CASSLRGPLETQYF,TGTGCCAGCAGTTTACGGGGACCGTTGGAGACCCAGTACTTC
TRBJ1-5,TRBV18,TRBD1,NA,CASSVQGAGNQPQHF,TGTGCCAGCTCAGTTCAGGGGGCTGGCAATCAGCCCCAGCATTTT
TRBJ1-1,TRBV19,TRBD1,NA,CASSNDRARTEAFF,TGTGCCAGTAGTAATGACAGGGCGAGGACTGAAGCTTTCTTT
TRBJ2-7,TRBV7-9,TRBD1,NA,CASSLPGQGTVEQYF,TGTGCCAGCAGCCTACCGGGACAGGGCACGGTCGAGCAGTACTTC
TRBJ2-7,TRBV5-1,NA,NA,CASSLGQTLGSYEQYF,TGCGCCAGCAGCTTGGGGCAGACCCTGGGCTCCTACGAGCAGTACTTC
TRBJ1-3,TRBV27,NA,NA,CASSIIGNTIYF,TGTGCCAGCAGCATAATTGGAAACACCATATATTTT
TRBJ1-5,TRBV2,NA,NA,CASSESEVGTNQPQHF,TGTGCCAGCAGTGAATCGGAAGTGGGCACCAATCAGCCCCAGCATTTT
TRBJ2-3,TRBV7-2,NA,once,CASSPRVRTDTQYF,TGTGCCAGCAGCCCTAGGGTCCGCACAGATACGCAGTATTTT
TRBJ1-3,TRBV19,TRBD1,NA,CATRAQGAQNTIYF,TGTGCCACCAGAGCCCAGGGGGCACAGAACACCATATATTTT
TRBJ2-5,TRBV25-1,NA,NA,CASSDIGTPETQYF,TGTGCCAGCAGTGACATTGGGACACCAGAGACCCAGTACTTC
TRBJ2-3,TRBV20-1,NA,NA,CSAVGSDTQYF,TGCAGTGCCGTGGGCTCAGATACGCAGTATTTT
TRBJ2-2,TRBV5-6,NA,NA,CASSLGQTNTGELFF,TGTGCCAGCAGTCTCGGACAGACCAACACCGGGGAGCTGTTTTTT
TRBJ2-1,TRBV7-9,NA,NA,CASSLRAPYNEQFF,TGTGCCAGCAGCTTACGAGCACCTTACAATGAGCAGTTCTTC
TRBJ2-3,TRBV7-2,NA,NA,CASSLADTQYF,TGTGCCAGCAGCTTGGCAGATACGCAGTATTTT
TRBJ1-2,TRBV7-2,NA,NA,CASSKTGTRGYTF,TGTGCCAGCAGTAAAACCGGGACACGCGGCTACACCTTC
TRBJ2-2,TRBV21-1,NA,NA,CASSKRTGTGAGELFF,TGTGCCAGCAGCAAAAGGACGGGGACAGGGGCCGGGGAGCTGTTTTTT
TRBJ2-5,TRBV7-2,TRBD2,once,CASSLELAGHQETQYF,TGTGCCAGCAGCTTAGAACTAGCGGGGCACCAAGAGACCCAGTACTTC
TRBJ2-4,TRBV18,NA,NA,CASSPQGWDKNIQYF,TGTGCCAGCTCACCACAGGGGTGGGACAAAAACATTCAGTACTTC
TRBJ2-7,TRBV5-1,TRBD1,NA,CASRQGSYEQYF,TGCGCCAGCCGACAGGGTTCCTACGAGCAGTACTTC
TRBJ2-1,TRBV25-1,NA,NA,CASSEWSGTYNEQFF,TGTGCCAGCAGTGAATGGTCCGGTACCTACAATGAGCAGTTCTTC
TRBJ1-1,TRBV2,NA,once,CASSEAPGAGPKGTEAFF,TGTGCCAGCAGTGAAGCGCCCGGGGCAGGACCGAAGGGGACTGAAGCTTTCTTT